The 22 T cell receptor beta chains below all came from one sample that was sequenced in a study of CD8 T cells in ankylosing spondylitis. TCRdb itself ran the 5' RACE reads through MiXCR, one entry per CDR3 protein. Of some 240,000 distinct CDR3 sequences listed, approximately 9% were seen once; the top ten hold almost 7%. Sequenced input: blood, either unsorted or a sorted T cell fraction (not recorded which). The source is a male donor with ankylosing spondylitis or in good health (not recorded which).

The chain has TRBV7-9 and TRBJ2-1, with D unresolved. This CDR3 is built from 16 residues. From germline, CDR1 is SEHNR and CDR2 FQNEAQ (reference sequence). V lost 5 bases, J lost 6 bases, and 20 bases lay in between. In DNA form, the CDR3 reads TGTGCCAGCAGCCAAGAAGACCAGTATTTCCCCAATGAGCAGTTCTTC. Translating it yields CASSQEDQYFPNEQFF.

This clonotype was seen many times. The chain recombines TRBV14 with TRBJ2-1; 8 nucleotides align to TRBD2. Trimming took 0 bases from V and 7 from J; bases not matched to a gene: 5. In germline, CDR1 is SGHDN, CDR2 FVKESK. The CDR3 length is 15 residues. The CDR3 sequence is CASSQDASGLNEQFF. CDR3 bases: TGTGCCAGCAGCCAAGACGCTAGCGGGCTTAATGAGCAGTTCTTC.

Ten or more counts support this clonotype. The genes are TRBV7-2 and TRBJ1-1; D unresolved. From germline, CDR1 is SGHTA and CDR2 FQGNSA. The V and J ends lost 2 bases and 4 bases respectively, with 8 bases between them. The CDR3 length is 13 residues. This CDR3 reads CASSLSRRTEAFF. CDR3 DNA sequence: TGTGCCAGCAGCTTAAGCAGGCGCACTGAAGCTTTCTTT.

This clonotype was seen only a few times. The V and J genes are TRBV5-1 and TRBJ1-4; 7 bases agree with TRBD1. CDR1 is SGHRS, CDR2 YFSETQ, per germline. V lost 4 bases to trimming and J lost 0 bases; unmatched junction nucleotides: 0. The CDR3 runs 14 residues. The CDR3 DNA reads TGCGCCAGCAGCACAGGGGCAACTAATGAAAAACTGTTTTTT. Amino acid sequence: CASSTGATNEKLFF.

This clonotype has just a few counts. The rearrangement joins TRBV29-1 to TRBJ2-4, with TRBD2 as a possible D gene (6 bases). There are 12 residues in the CDR3. Germline CDR1 is SQVTM and CDR2 is ANQGSEA. The V gene lost 3 bases and the J gene lost 8 bases, with 11 bases spanning the gap. CDR3 nucleotide sequence: TGCAGCGTTGAGGCCGGGAGCGACATTCAGTACTTC. This encodes CSVEAGSDIQYF.

CDR3 residues: CASSLGEVAGEQYF. The CDR3 DNA reads as TGTGCCAGCAGCTTGGGGGAAGTAGCGGGGGAGCAGTACTTC. The V and J genes are TRBV7-3 and TRBJ2-7; 8 bases line up with TRBD2. Germline CDR1 reads SGHTA; CDR2 reads FQGTGA. The CDR3 consists of 14 residues. V dropped 3 bases and J dropped 7; count of bases not matched to a gene: 8. The full variable domain, in which reference TRBV7-3 and TRBJ2-7 provide the parts outside the CDR3, is GAGVSQTPSNKVTEKGKYVELRCDPISGHTALYWYRQSLGQGPEFLIYFQGTGAADDSGLPNDRFFAVRPEGSVSTLKIQRTERGDSAVYLCASSLGEVAGEQYFGPGTRLTVT.

The table lists this clonotype with a few counts. V is TRBV20-1 and J is TRBJ1-2; 9 bases fit TRBD1. CDR1 is DFQATT, CDR2 SNEGSKA, per germline (reference sequence). CDR3 length equals 12 residues. The junction had 4 bases not matched to a gene; V was cut back by 5 bases and J by 6 bases. In DNA form, the CDR3 reads TGCAGTGCTCCGGACAGGGGTGATGGCTACACCTTC. This codes for CSAPDRGDGYTF.

The chain combines TRBV6-1 with TRBJ1-1; TRBD1 matches at 9 bases. This CDR3 is 16 amino acids long. Germline V gene sequence: CDR1 MNHNS, CDR2 SASEGT. The V segment lost 2 bases and the J segment 1 base; nucleotides outside the gene matches: 5. This CDR3 is CASSERDRDWNTEAFF. CDR3 DNA sequence: TGTGCCAGCAGTGAAAGGGACAGGGATTGGAACACTGAAGCTTTCTTT.

This clonotype occurred many times. The rearrangement uses TRBV2 and TRBJ2-4; D is perhaps TRBD1 (6 bases). The V and J ends lost 9 bases and 1 base respectively, with 19 bases between them. Germline V CDR1 and CDR2: SNHLY, FYNNEI. This CDR3 has 16 residues. DNA for the CDR3: TGTGCCAGTTCAGACGGGGACAATGGGGCCAAAAACATTCAGTACTTC. It codes for CASSDGDNGAKNIQYF.

Of note for this clonotype: This may come from a read error, since a much larger clone is one base off. V usage is TRBV9 and J usage is TRBJ1-2; the D gene is possibly TRBD1 (5 bases). The germline V gene encodes CDR1 SGDLS and CDR2 YYNGEE. This CDR3 comprises 14 residues. The CDR3 is CPSNKDQGSYGYTF. CDR3 sequence (DNA): TGTCCCAGCAACAAGGACCAGGGTTCCTATGGCTACACCTTC.

This clonotype was recorded at least ten times. CDR3 sequence (DNA): TGTGCCAGCAGTATCGGGACAGGGGTCCTGAGTAAGAACACTGAAGCTTTCTTT. Protein sequence: CASSIGTGVLSKNTEAFF. The chain combines TRBV6-1 with TRBJ1-1, with 10 bases identical to TRBD1. The CDR3 has 18 residues. The V gene's germline CDR1 is MNHNS and CDR2 SASEGT. V trimming: 5 bases; J trimming: 1 base; junction bases outside the gene matches: 13.

This clonotype was seen many times. J is TRBJ2-7 and V is TRBV20-1; 7 positions agree with TRBD1. The CDR3 consists of 14 residues. The junction had 9 bases not matched to a gene; V was cut back by 6 bases and J by 1 base. Germline V gene lookup returns CDR1 DFQATT and CDR2 SNEGSKA (reference sequence). In DNA, the CDR3 is TGCAGTGCATCCCAGACAGGGACGTCCTACGAGCAGTACTTC. Translation gives CSASQTGTSYEQYF.

This clonotype was observed at least ten times. This chain links TRBV4-3 with TRBJ2-1; the D gene is possibly TRBD1 (5 bases). Germline V gives CDR1 LGHNA, CDR2 YSLEER. Trimming left V 2 bases short and J 0 bases short, with 8 bases between. The CDR3 loop spans 15 amino acids. The DNA for the CDR3 is TGCGCCAGCAGCCAACAGGGCTTCTCCTACAATGAGCAGTTCTTC. It is translated as CASSQQGFSYNEQFF.

The sample holds many counts of this clonotype. This rearrangement joins TRBV27 to TRBJ1-2; D is possibly TRBD1 (6 bases). CDR1 MNHEY and CDR2 SMNVEV come from the germline V gene (reference sequence). Trimming shortened V by 3 bases and J by 2 bases, and 13 bases separated the two germline ends. The CDR3 contains 15 residues. CDR3 region: CASSFGGGPNYGYTF. The CDR3 region has the DNA TGTGCCAGCAGTTTCGGGGGGGGCCCCAACTATGGCTACACCTTC.

This clonotype was picked up many times. The chain carries TRBV6-2 or TRBV6-3 and TRBJ2-7; no firm D call. Deletions cut 1 base from V and 6 bases from J, with 10 bases between. Germline values: CDR1 MNHEY, CDR2 SVGEGT. The CDR3 sequence is 13 residues long. The CDR3 protein is CASSYLNLGEQYF. In DNA form, the CDR3 reads TGTGCCAGCAGTTACTTAAACCTGGGCGAGCAGTACTTC.

In this sample, this clonotype turned up many times. The chain joins TRBV6-1 to TRBJ2-1; 14 bases are shared with TRBD2. There are 15 residues in the CDR3. V trimming: 9 bases; J trimming: 7 bases; junction bases outside the gene matches: 8. Germline V gene lookup returns CDR1 MNHNS and CDR2 SASEGT. This chain's CDR3 is CASAGLAGDRNEQFF. The CDR3 DNA reads TGTGCCAGTGCGGGACTAGCGGGAGATAGAAATGAGCAGTTCTTC.

In its sample, this clonotype was seen a few times. V gene TRBV18 combines with J gene TRBJ2-5; weak D call: TRBD2 (5 bases). The CDR3 totals 14 residues. V lost 4 bases to trimming and J lost 4 bases, with 13 bases between them. Germline CDR1 reads KGHSH; CDR2 reads LQKENI. For the CDR3, the DNA is TGTGCCAGCTCACTTCGAGAGGGTCCAGAGACCCAGTACTTC. Its protein is CASSLREGPETQYF.

This clonotype has ten or more counts. The V call is TRBV29-1, the J call TRBJ1-1; no clear D gene. The CDR3 covers 13 residues. V was pared by 4 bases and J by 0 bases, with 9 bases between. The germline V gene encodes CDR1 SQVTM and CDR2 ANQGSEA. The CDR3 DNA is TGCAGCGTTGGCTCAGACATGAACACTGAAGCTTTCTTT. Translating it yields CSVGSDMNTEAFF.

This clonotype was detected many times. The CDR3 is CASSYLQGTKNIQYF. The CDR3 coding sequence is TGTGCCAGCAGTTACTTGCAGGGGACCAAAAACATTCAGTACTTC. The V call is TRBV6-5, the J call TRBJ2-4; possibly TRBD1 for D (6 bases). There are 15 residues in the CDR3. The V end was cut by 1 base, the J end by 2 bases, with 9 bases between. Per the germline V gene, CDR1 is MNHEY and CDR2 is SVGAGI.

This clonotype was recorded a few times. This chain links TRBV7-2 with TRBJ2-5; D gene unclear. The germline V gene encodes CDR1 SGHTA and CDR2 FQGNSA. This CDR3 comprises 11 residues. The V end lost 3 bases, the J end lost 6 bases, and 5 bases lay between the germline ends. The CDR3 protein is CASSLLQTQYF. The DNA for the CDR3 is TGTGCCAGCAGCTTGTTACAGACCCAGTACTTC.

The rearrangement uses TRBV18 and TRBJ1-1; 7 bases line up with TRBD1. This CDR3 comprises 13 residues. Trimming at V came to 8 bases and at J to 4 bases, leaving 7 bases not matched to a gene. Germline V gene sequence: CDR1 KGHSH, CDR2 LQKENI. CDR3 sequence (DNA): TGTGCCAGCACCGAAGGGACAGCCACTGAAGCTTTCTTT. Translating it yields CASTEGTATEAFF.

The V and J genes are TRBV6-1 and TRBJ2-1, with 12 bases lining up with TRBD2. V lost 2 bases and J lost 8; bases outside the gene matches: 4. The CDR3 spans 15 residues. CDR1 and CDR2 from the germline V gene are MNHNS and SASEGT. DNA of the CDR3: TGTGCCAGCAGTGAACTAGCGGGGGGGCCCCATGAGCAGTTCTTC. It codes for CASSELAGGPHEQFF.